The 8 T cell receptor beta chains given below trace back to one sample, sequenced in a study of blood T cell repertoires in COVID-19. The method was immunoSEQ multiplex PCR; TCRdb's version includes in-frame clones alone and lacks a portion of them. The table lists around 290,000 clones, 90% of them singletons. Sequencing input: PBMCs or T cells enriched from blood (not recorded which). The receptors come from a woman in her twenties or thirties who had recovered from COVID-19.

The chain combines TRBV28 with TRBJ2-7, with D unclear. The CDR3 has 12 residues. CDR1 MDHEN and CDR2 SYDVKM come from the germline V gene. V was shortened by 4 bases and J by 2 bases, with 6 bases between the two germline ends. CDR3 bases: TGTGCCAGCAGTTCCCCCGCCTACGAGCAGTACTTC. Protein: CASSSPAYEQYF.

V is TRBV6-6 and J is TRBJ2-3, with 8 bases fitting TRBD1. The CDR3 runs 15 residues. Per the germline V gene, CDR1 is MNHNY and CDR2 is SVGAGI (reference sequence). The V gene end was trimmed by 7 bases and the J gene end by 2 bases; junction bases not matched to a gene: 8. CDR3 sequence: CASNPTGGYTDTQYF. In nucleotides, the CDR3 is TGTGCCAGCAACCCAACAGGGGGGTACACAGATACGCAGTATTTT.

The rearrangement links TRBV9 to TRBJ2-7; the match to TRBD2 covers 11 bases. With 0 bases clipped from V and 0 bases from J, the junction kept 5 bases outside the gene matches. CDR1 is SGDLS, CDR2 YYNGEE, per germline. The CDR3 is 17 amino acids. DNA of the CDR3: TGTGCCAGCAGCGTAGGGCTAGCGGGAGGCGACTCCTACGAGCAGTACTTC. Translating gives CASSVGLAGGDSYEQYF.

The gene calls are TRBV19 and TRBJ1-1; D is undetermined. CDR3 length equals 14 residues. Germline CDR1 is LNHDA and CDR2 is SQIVND (reference sequence). V lost 3 bases and J 0 bases, leaving 8 bases between the germline ends. The CDR3 loop is CASSMNSLNTEAFF. The CDR3 DNA sequence: TGTGCCAGTAGTATGAACAGCTTGAACACTGAAGCTTTCTTT.

The V and J genes are TRBV7-8 and TRBJ2-2, with D perhaps matching TRBD2 (6 bases). Between the trimmed V and J ends, which lost 5 bases and 13 bases, there was a span of 17 bases. The germline V gene has CDR1 SGHVS and CDR2 FQNEAQ. The CDR3 runs 13 residues. CDR3 bases: TGTGCCAGCAGCGACCGGGTAGCGGTGGGGCTGTTTTTT. Translated, it gives CASSDRVAVGLFF.

This chain uses TRBV9 with TRBJ2-7; possible D gene TRBD1, 6 bases. CDR3 length: 14 residues. V was clipped by 4 bases and J by 5 bases, with 16 bases between them. Germline loops: CDR1 SGDLS, CDR2 YYNGEE. As DNA, the CDR3 is TGTGCCAGCAGCCCGGGACAACCAGGGGACGAGCAGTACTTC. It encodes CASSPGQPGDEQYF.

The chain carries TRBV19 and TRBJ1-2; 7 bases are a match to TRBD1. Per the germline V gene, CDR1 is LNHDA and CDR2 is SQIVND (reference sequence). CDR3 size: 17 residues. The V and J ends lost 4 bases and 5 bases, in that order; junction bases with no gene match: 16. CDR3 in amino acids: CASSTYGTVATRYGYTF. Here the CDR3 DNA reads TGTGCCAGTAGTACGTACGGGACAGTGGCGACCAGGTATGGCTACACCTTC.

The CDR3 nucleotides read TGTGCCAGTAGTATACCTACAGGGAACGGAAACACCATATATTTT. Translated, it gives CASSIPTGNGNTIYF. The chain uses TRBV19 and TRBJ1-3, with D possibly TRBD1 on 6 matching bases. V lost 2 bases and J 4 bases, leaving 12 bases between the germline ends. Germline lookup yields CDR1 LNHDA and CDR2 SQIVND (reference sequence). This CDR3 region has 15 residues.